The rows below give T cell receptor beta chains drawn from one sample of a study of blood T cell repertoires in COVID-19. Produced via immunoSEQ multiplex PCR; TCRdb's table is partial and in-frame only. This repertoire shows some 160,000 clones, approximately 90% found once; its top ten account for more than 2%. Sample: peripheral blood. The source is a man aged 18 to 35 with acute or convalescent COVID-19. Each CDR3 is given with its conserved first and last residue. D genes are given only for firm matches. The size of a clone is reported for some rows only, either as once, few or many, or as a class for expanded clones.

>TRBV5-1|.|once|TRBJ2-5
TGCGCCAGCAGCTTGGCCCTTACAGGGTTGGAGACCCAGTACTTC
CASSLALTGLETQYF
>TRBV6-5|.|.|TRBJ1-1
TGTGCCAGCAGGTCACCGGGACTGAAGAACACTGAAGCTTTCTTT
CASRSPGLKNTEAFF
>TRBV9|TRBD1|.|TRBJ1-2
TGTGCCAGCAGCGGTACAGGGGGGAACTATGGCTACACCTTC
CASSGTGGNYGYTF
>TRBV18|TRBD1|.|TRBJ2-3
TGTGCCAGCTCACCACCGGGACAGGGGATACTGCATACGCAGTATTTT
CASSPPGQGILHTQYF
>TRBV27|.|.|TRBJ1-4
TGTGCCACTAAGGGGGGGGTTAATGAAAAACTGTTTTTT
CATKGGVNEKLFF
>TRBV6-5|TRBD1|.|TRBJ1-1
TGTGCCAGCAGTTATGACAGGGGTAACACTGAAGCTTTCTTT
CASSYDRGNTEAFF
>TRBV5-1|.|.|TRBJ1-3
TGCGCCAGCAGCTTCCAGAGCCCCGGGGTCTCTGGAAACACCATATATTTT
CASSFQSPGVSGNTIYF
>TRBV5-1|TRBD1|.|TRBJ2-1
TGCGCCAGCAGCTTGGGTACAGGGGCAAATGAGCAGTTCTTC
CASSLGTGANEQFF
>TRBV24-1|TRBD2|.|TRBJ2-2
TGTGCCACCAGTGATTATAGCGGGAGGGCCGACACCGGGGAGCTGTTTTTT
CATSDYSGRADTGELFF
>TRBV30|.|few|TRBJ1-6
TGTGCCTGGAGTGGGGAGGCTGGGGAGGTTAATTCACCCCTCCACTTT
CAWSGEAGEVNSPLHF
>TRBV7-6|TRBD2|.|TRBJ2-7
TGTGCCAGCAGCTTAGGCAATAGCGGGACCTACGAGCAGTACTTC
CASSLGNSGTYEQYF
>TRBV5-1|.|.|TRBJ1-1
TGCGCCAGCATGGGGCTACTGAACACTGAAGCTTTCTTT
CASMGLLNTEAFF
>TRBV19|.|.|TRBJ1-5
TGTGCCAGTAGTCCACCCTCCGGGTTGGAGGGCCGACAGCCCCAGCATTTT
CASSPPSGLEGRQPQHF
>TRBV19|.|.|TRBJ1-4
TGTGCCAGTAGTAGGCAGGGGCACGAAAAACTGTTTTTT
CASSRQGHEKLFF
>TRBV19|TRBD1|.|TRBJ2-7
TGTGCCAGTAGTATGGGACAGGTGTCCTACGAGCAGTACTTC
CASSMGQVSYEQYF
>TRBV10-2|TRBD1|.|TRBJ1-1
TGCGCCAGCAGTGAGGCTCGACCCGGGACAGGGCTCCAGAAAGCTTTCTTT
CASSEARPGTGLQKAFF
>TRBV3-1/TRBV3-2|TRBD2|.|TRBJ2-7
TGTGCCAGCAGCCAGGGGGGGAAGCGGTACGAGCAGTACTTC
CASSQGGKRYEQYF
>TRBV12-3/TRBV12-4|.|.|TRBJ2-2
TGTGCCATACAGGTTAACACCGGGGAGCTGTTTTTT
CAIQVNTGELFF